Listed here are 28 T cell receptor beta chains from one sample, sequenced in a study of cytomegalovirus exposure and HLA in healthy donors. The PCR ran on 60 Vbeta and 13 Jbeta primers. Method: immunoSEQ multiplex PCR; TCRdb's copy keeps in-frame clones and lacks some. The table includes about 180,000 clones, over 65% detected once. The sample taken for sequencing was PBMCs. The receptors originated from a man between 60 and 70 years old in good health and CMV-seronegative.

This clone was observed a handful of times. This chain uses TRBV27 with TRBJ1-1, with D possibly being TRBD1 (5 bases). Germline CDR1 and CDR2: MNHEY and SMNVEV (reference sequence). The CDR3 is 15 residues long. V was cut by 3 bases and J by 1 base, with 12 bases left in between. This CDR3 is CASSLYWQGNTEAFF. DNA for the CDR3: TGTGCCAGCAGTTTGTACTGGCAGGGGAACACTGAAGCTTTCTTT.

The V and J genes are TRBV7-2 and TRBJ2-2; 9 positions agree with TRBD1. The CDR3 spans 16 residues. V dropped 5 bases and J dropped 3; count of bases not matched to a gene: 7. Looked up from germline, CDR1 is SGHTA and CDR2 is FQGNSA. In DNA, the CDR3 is TGTGCCAGCAGCCCTCCTGGGGACAGGGACACCGGGGAGCTGTTTTTT. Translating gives CASSPPGDRDTGELFF.

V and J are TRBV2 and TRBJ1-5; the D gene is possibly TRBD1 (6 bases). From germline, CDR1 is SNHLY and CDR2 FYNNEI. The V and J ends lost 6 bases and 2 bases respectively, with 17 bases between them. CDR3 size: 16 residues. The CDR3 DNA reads TGTGCCAGCAGGGACGGGACACTCTGGGGCAATCAGCCCCAGCATTTT. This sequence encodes CASRDGTLWGNQPQHF.

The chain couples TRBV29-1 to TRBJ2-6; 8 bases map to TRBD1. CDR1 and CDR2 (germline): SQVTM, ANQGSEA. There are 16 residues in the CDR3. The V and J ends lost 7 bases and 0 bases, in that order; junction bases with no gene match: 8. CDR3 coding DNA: TGCAGCGCAAGGACAGGGCTGAACTCTGGGGCCAACGTCCTGACTTTC. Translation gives CSARTGLNSGANVLTF.

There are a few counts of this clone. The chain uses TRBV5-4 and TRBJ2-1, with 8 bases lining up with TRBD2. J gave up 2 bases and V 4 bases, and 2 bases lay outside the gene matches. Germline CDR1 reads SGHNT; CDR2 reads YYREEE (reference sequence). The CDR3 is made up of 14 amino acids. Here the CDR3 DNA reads TGTGCCAGCAGCCTTAGCGGGGCCTACAATGAGCAGTTCTTC. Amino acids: CASSLSGAYNEQFF.

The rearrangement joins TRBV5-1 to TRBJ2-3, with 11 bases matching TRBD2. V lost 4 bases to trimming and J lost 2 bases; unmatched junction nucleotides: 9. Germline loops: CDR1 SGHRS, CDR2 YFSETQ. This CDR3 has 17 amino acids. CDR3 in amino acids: CASSPVLAGGLTDTQYF. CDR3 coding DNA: TGCGCCAGCAGCCCGGTCCTAGCGGGGGGCCTCACAGATACGCAGTATTTT. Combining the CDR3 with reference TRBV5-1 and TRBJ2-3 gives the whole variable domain KAGVTQTPRYLIKTRGQQVTLSCSPISGHRSVSWYQQTPGQGLQFLFEYFSETQRNKGNFPGRFSGRQFSNSRSEMNVSTLELGDSALYLCASSPVLAGGLTDTQYFGPGTRLTVL.

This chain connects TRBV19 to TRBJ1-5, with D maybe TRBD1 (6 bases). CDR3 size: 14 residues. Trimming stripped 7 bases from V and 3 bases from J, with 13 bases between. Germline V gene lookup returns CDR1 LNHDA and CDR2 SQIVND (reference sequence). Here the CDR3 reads CASKRGGVNQPQHF. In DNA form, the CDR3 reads TGTGCCAGTAAGAGGGGGGGAGTCAATCAGCCCCAGCATTTT.

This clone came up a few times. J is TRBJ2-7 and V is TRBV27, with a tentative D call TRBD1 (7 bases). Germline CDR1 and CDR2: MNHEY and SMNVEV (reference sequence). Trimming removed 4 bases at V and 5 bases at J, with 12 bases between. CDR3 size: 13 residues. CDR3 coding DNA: TGTGCCAGCAGTTATCAGGGGGGCCACGAGCAGTACTTC. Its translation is CASSYQGGHEQYF.

Here the CDR3 reads CASSVGRLAEYNEQFF. As DNA, the CDR3 is TGTGCCAGCAGCGTAGGTAGACTAGCGGAGTACAATGAGCAGTTCTTC. The rearrangement joins TRBV9 to TRBJ2-1; 9 bases map to TRBD2. Germline loops: CDR1 SGDLS, CDR2 YYNGEE. With 0 bases clipped from V and 4 bases from J, the junction kept 5 bases outside the gene matches. This CDR3 has 16 residues. Looking up the rest from reference TRBV9 and TRBJ2-1 gives the full variable domain: DSGVTQTPKHLITATGQRVTLRCSPRSGDLSVYWYQQSLDQGLQFLIQYYNGEERAKGNILERFSAQQFPDLHSELNLSSLELGDSALYFCASSVGRLAEYNEQFFGPGTRLTVL.

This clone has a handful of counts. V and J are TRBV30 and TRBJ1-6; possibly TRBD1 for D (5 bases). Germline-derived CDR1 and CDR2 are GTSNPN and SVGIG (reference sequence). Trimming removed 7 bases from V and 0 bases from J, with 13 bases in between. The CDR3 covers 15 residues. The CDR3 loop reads CASTGAGSYNSPLHF. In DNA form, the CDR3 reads TGTGCCTCAACTGGGGCCGGCTCCTATAATTCACCCCTCCACTTT.

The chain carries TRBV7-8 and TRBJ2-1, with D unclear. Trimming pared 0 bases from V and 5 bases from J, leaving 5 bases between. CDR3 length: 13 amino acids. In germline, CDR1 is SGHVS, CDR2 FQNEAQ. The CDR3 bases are TGTGCCAGCAGCTTAGCGTCAGACAATGAGCAGTTCTTC. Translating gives CASSLASDNEQFF.

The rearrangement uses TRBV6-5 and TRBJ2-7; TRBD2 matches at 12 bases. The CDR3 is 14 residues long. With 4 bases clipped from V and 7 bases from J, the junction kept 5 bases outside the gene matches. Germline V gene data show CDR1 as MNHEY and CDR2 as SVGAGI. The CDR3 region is CASSSSGGAGEQYF. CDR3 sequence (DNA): TGTGCCAGCAGTTCTAGCGGGGGGGCAGGGGAGCAGTACTTC.

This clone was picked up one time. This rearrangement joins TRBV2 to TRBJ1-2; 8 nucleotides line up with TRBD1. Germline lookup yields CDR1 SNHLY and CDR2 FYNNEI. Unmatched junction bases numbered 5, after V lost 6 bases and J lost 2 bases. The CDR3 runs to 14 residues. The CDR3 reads CASRPRQGNYGYTF. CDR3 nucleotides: TGTGCCAGCAGGCCAAGACAGGGGAACTATGGCTACACCTTC.

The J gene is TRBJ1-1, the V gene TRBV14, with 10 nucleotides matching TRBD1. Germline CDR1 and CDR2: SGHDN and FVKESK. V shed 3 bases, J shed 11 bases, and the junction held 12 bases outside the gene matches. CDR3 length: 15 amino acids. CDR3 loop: CASSHRTWGQGLAFF. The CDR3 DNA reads TGTGCCAGCAGCCATCGAACGTGGGGACAGGGGCTGGCTTTCTTT.

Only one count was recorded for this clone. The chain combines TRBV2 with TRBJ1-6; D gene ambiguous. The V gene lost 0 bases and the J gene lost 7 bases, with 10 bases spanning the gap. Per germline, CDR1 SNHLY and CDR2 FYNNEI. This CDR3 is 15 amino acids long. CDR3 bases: TGTGCCAGCAGTGAAGCGAGGGTTTCGAATTCACCCCTCCACTTT. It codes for CASSEARVSNSPLHF.

CDR3 sequence reads: CASRQAIYNSPLHF. CDR3 coding DNA: TGTGCCAGCAGGCAGGCCATCTATAATTCACCCCTCCACTTT. This chain links TRBV25-1 with TRBJ1-6; D ambiguous. The CDR3 extends over 14 amino acids. With 6 bases removed from V and 3 bases from J, the gap between germline ends came to 9 bases. The germline V gene encodes CDR1 MGHDK and CDR2 SYGVNS. Drawing the rest from reference TRBV25-1 and TRBJ1-6, the complete variable domain is EADIYQTPRYLVIGTGKKITLECSQTMGHDKMYWYQQDPGMELHLIHYSYGVNSTEKGDLSSESTVSRIRTEHFPLTLESARPSHTSQYLCASRQAIYNSPLHFGNGTRLTVT.

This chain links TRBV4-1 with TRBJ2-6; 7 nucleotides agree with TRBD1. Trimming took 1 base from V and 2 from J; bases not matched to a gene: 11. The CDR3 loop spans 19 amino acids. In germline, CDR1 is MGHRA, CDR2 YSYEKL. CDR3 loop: CASSQVRNRGAAGANVLTF. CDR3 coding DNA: TGCGCCAGCAGCCAAGTTCGAAACAGGGGAGCCGCTGGGGCCAACGTCCTGACTTTC.

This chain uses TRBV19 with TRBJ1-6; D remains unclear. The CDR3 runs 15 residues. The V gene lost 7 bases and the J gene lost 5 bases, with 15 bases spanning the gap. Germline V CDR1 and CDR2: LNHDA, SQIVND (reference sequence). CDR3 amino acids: CASKLGQRDNSPLHF. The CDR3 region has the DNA TGTGCCAGTAAATTAGGTCAGCGCGATAATTCACCCCTCCACTTT. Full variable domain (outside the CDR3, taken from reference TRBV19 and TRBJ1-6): DGGITQSPKYLFRKEGQNVTLSCEQNLNHDAMYWYRQDPGQGLRLIYYSQIVNDFQKGDIAEGYSVSREKKESFPLTVTSAQKNPTAFYLCASKLGQRDNSPLHFGNGTRLTVT.

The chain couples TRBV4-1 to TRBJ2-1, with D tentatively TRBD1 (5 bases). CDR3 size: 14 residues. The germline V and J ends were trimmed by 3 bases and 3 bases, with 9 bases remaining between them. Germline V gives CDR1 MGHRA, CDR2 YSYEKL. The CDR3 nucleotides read TGCGCCAGCAGCCAGGCAGGGATCTACAATGAGCAGTTCTTC. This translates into CASSQAGIYNEQFF.

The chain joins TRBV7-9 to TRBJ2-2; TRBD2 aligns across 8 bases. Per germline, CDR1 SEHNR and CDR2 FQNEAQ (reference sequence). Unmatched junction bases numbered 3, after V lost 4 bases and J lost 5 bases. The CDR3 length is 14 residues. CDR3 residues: CASSSGGATGELFF. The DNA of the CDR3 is TGTGCCAGCAGCTCCGGGGGGGCTACCGGGGAGCTGTTTTTT.

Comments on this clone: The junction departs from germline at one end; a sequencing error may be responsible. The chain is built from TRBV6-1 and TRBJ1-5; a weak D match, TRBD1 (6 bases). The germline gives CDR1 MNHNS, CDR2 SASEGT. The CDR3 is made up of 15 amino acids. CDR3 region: CASSGATGGNQPQNF. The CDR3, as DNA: TGTGCCAGCAGTGGGGCGACAGGTGGCAATCAGCCCCAGAATTTT.

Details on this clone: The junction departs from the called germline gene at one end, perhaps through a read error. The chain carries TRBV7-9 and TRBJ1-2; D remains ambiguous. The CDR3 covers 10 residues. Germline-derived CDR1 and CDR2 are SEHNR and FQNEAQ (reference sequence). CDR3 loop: CASSLQTSAF. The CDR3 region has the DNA TGTGCCAGCAGCCTACAGACATCGGCCTTC.

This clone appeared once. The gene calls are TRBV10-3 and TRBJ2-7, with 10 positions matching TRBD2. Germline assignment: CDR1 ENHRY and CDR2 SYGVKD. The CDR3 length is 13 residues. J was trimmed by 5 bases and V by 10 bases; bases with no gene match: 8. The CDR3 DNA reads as TGTGCCACCCTAGCGGGGGTATCGGACGAGCAGTACTTC. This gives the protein CATLAGVSDEQYF.

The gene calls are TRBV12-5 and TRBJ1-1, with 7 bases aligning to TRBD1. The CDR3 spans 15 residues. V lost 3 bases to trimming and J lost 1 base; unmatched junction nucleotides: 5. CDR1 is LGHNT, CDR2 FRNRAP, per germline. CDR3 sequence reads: CASGLQQGENTEAFF. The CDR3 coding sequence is TGTGCTAGTGGTTTACAGCAGGGGGAGAACACTGAAGCTTTCTTT.

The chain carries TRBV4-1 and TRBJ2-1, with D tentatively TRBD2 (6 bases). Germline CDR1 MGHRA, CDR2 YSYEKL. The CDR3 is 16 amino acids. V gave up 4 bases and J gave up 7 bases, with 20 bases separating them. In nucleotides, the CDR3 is TGCGCCAGCAGCCGCTCGTTGTCGGGAGTTAATAATGAGCAGTTCTTC. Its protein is CASSRSLSGVNNEQFF.

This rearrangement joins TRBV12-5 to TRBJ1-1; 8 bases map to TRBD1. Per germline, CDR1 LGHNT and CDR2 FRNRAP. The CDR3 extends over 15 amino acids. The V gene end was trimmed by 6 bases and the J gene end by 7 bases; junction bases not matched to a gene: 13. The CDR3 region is CASGTPGQVRFEAFF. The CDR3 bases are TGTGCTAGTGGCACCCCGGGACAGGTGAGATTTGAAGCTTTCTTT.

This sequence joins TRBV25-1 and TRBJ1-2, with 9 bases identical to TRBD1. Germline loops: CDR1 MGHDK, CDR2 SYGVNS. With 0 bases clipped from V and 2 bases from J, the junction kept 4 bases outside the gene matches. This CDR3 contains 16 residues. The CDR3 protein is CASSEYITGGNYGYTF. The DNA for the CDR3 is TGTGCCAGCAGTGAATATATCACAGGGGGCAACTATGGCTACACCTTC.

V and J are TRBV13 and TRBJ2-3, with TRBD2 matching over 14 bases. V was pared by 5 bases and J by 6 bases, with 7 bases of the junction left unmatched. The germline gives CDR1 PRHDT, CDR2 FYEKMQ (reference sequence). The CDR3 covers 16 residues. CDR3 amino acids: CASSRKTSGGVDTQYF. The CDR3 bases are TGTGCCAGCAGCCGTAAGACTAGCGGGGGGGTGGATACGCAGTATTTT.